This TCR beta chain comes out of a study of blood T cell repertoires in COVID-19. Study-wide background: COVID-19 samples from acute and convalescent phases originated in the United States, Italy and Spain. T cells, B-cell-depleted T cells, or PBMCs supplied cDNA or gDNA.

The CDR3 has 14 amino acids. The V end lost 4 bases, the J end lost 2 bases, and 12 bases lay between the germline ends. CDR1 and CDR2 from the germline V gene are SQVTM and ANQGSEA. In the source study's methods: Reference gene primer amplification gave estimated nucleated cell counts. Data came from immunoSEQ multiplex PCR; TCRdb stores just in-frame clones and leaves some out. V, J and clone size are those of that table, while D and trimming were read from the DNA. The sample carries roughly 340,000 clones, about 90% recorded once. Enrolled during active infection, Seattle patients were then followed longitudinally.

The chain joins TRBV29-1 to TRBJ2-1; D gene unclear. This TCR was sampled from a woman aged 45 to 65 with COVID-19, enrolled during active disease. What was sequenced was peripheral blood. CDR3 coding DNA: TGCAGCGTTGTGGCGGCCAATCCCTACAATGAGCAGTTCTTC. This translates into CSVVAANPYNEQFF.